These 6 T cell receptor beta chains were sequenced from one sample in a study of Ad26.COV2.S vaccination and SARS-CoV-2 variants (dated by TCRdb to the early 2020s). The method was the immunoSEQ multiplex PCR assay. The immuneACCESS repertoire file appears here via TCRdb, limited to in-frame rearrangements. These files lack a portion of the clones; in checked studies, under half of the deficit traces to unresolved V genes, and the cause of the others is not known. The sample profile shows about 460,000 clones; 89% of them were found once. The ten largest account for more than 1.5% of the sample. The treatment or condition label, read with the paper, signifies: around 19 received Ad26.COV2.S at low or high dose, single or two shots; about 5 received placebo; per-sample allocation not given. Repertoires of vaccine and placebo recipients were sequenced from samples collected on day 63 after the first injection.

The source was peripheral blood, collected in a trial of Ad26.COV2.S vaccine versus placebo. The receptors derive from a person between 18 and 65 years old who received the Ad26.COV2.S COVID-19 vaccine or a placebo.

The sample holds one count of this clone. The DNA of the CDR3 is TGTGCCAGCAGCTTAGAGGGACCGAATCAGCCCCAGCATTTT. It yields the protein CASSLEGPNQPQHF. The chain employs TRBV7-9 and TRBJ1-5; D may be TRBD1 (5 bases). V lost 1 base and J lost 4, with 8 bases in between. CDR3 size: 14 residues. Looked up from germline, CDR1 is SEHNR and CDR2 is FQNEAQ (reference sequence).

The gene calls are TRBV14 and TRBJ1-2; TRBD1 matches 8 bases. CDR1 is SGHDN, CDR2 FVKESK, per germline. The V and J ends lost 4 bases and 7 bases, in that order; junction bases with no gene match: 14. This CDR3 contains 16 residues. CDR3 DNA sequence: TGTGCCAGCAGCCCAAGATCTCCGGGACAGGCGGCTGGCTACACCTTC. Residues: CASSPRSPGQAAGYTF.

V gene TRBV14 combines with J gene TRBJ1-5, with D uncertain. Germline values: CDR1 SGHDN, CDR2 FVKESK. This CDR3 contains 16 residues. V lost 3 bases and J 0 bases, leaving 12 bases between the germline ends. Here the CDR3 DNA reads TGTGCCAGCAGCCAGAGCAGGTTTAATAGCAATCAGCCCCAGCATTTT. The encoded protein is CASSQSRFNSNQPQHF.

The chain recombines TRBV10-3 with TRBJ1-1; a weak D match, TRBD1 (5 bases). From germline, CDR1 is ENHRY and CDR2 SYGVKD. There are 14 residues in the CDR3. V lost 7 bases and J lost 3, with 15 bases in between. The CDR3 coding sequence is TGTGCCATCAACAACAGGTTTGGGTACACTGAAGCTTTCTTT. This codes for CAINNRFGYTEAFF.

This clone has just one count. J is TRBJ1-3 and V is TRBV7-2, with a possible D match to TRBD1 (5 bases). The CDR3 spans 16 residues. Germline V gene lookup returns CDR1 SGHTA and CDR2 FQGNSA. V was pared by 5 bases and J by 0 bases, with 14 bases between. CDR3 residues: CASSHGAALSGNTIYF. The CDR3 DNA follows: TGTGCCAGCAGCCACGGGGCAGCCCTCTCTGGAAACACCATATATTTT.

This clone occurred once. J is TRBJ2-2 and V is TRBV5-1; 7 nucleotides match TRBD1. The length of the CDR3 is 14 residues. The germline gives CDR1 SGHRS, CDR2 YFSETQ. J was trimmed by 6 bases and V by 2 bases; bases with no gene match: 4. The CDR3 DNA sequence: TGCGCCAGCAGCTTTGGACAGGACCCCGGGGAGCTGTTTTTT. As protein: CASSFGQDPGELFF.